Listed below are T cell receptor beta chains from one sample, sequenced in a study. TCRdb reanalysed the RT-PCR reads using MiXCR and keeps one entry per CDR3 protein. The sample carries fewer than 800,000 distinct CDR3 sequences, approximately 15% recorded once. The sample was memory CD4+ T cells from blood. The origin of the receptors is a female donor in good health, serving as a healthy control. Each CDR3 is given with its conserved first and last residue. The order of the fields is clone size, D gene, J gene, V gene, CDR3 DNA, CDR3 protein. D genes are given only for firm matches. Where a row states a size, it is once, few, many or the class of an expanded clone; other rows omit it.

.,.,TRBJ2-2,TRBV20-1,TGCAGTGCTGGGTACAGGGCAGGGCGGGAGCTGTTTTTT,CSAGYRAGRELFF
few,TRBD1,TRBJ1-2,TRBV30,TGTGCCTGGAGTCCACAGGGGGCGCGTGGCTACACCTTC,CAWSPQGARGYTF
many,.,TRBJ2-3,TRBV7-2,TGTGCCAGCAGCTGGGGCCAAGAGTCATATACGCAGTATTTT,CASSWGQESYTQYF
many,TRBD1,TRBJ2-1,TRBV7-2,TGTGCCAGCAGCTTCATCCAGGGGGCTGACAATGAGCAGTTCTTC,CASSFIQGADNEQFF
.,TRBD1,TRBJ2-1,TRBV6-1,TGTGCCAGCAGTGAAGCTTGGGACAGGGGCTACAATGAGCAGTTCTTC,CASSEAWDRGYNEQFF
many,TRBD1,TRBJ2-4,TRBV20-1,TGCAGTGCTAGAAGCCCCGGGACAGGGGGTGAAAACATTCAGTACTTC,CSARSPGTGGENIQYF
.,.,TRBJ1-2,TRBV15,TGTGCCACCAGCAGAGATTATAAGTTCTATGGCTACACCTTC,CATSRDYKFYGYTF
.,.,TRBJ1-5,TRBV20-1,TGCAGTGCTGGGGGTTCGACACCTATCGGGTATAGCAATCAGCCCCAGCATTTT,CSAGGSTPIGYSNQPQHF
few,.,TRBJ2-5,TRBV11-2,TGTGCCAGCAGCGCCGGCGCCAGGGGCGCTTTGGAGACCCAGTACTTC,CASSAGARGALETQYF
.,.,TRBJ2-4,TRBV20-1,TGCAGTGCTAGAGTTGAGGGAGGAAACATTCAGTACTTC,CSARVEGGNIQYF
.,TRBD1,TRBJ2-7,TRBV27,TGTGCCAGCAGTTTATCTGGGACAGGGTATTACGAGCAGTACTTC,CASSLSGTGYYEQYF
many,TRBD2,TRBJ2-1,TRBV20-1,TGCAGTGCTAGAGGTGGACTAGCGGGAGGGAGGGACTACAATGAGCAGTTCTTC,CSARGGLAGGRDYNEQFF
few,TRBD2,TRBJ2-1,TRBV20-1,TGCAGTGCTAGAGATTGGGGGAGGGCTGACAATGAGCAGTTCTTC,CSARDWGRADNEQFF
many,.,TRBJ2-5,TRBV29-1,TGCAGCTCTGCTGCCGGGGAGACCCAGTACTTC,CSSAAGETQYF
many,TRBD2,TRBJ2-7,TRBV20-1,TGCAGTGCTAACTCCCGGACTAGCGGGCGTAGCGAGCAGTACTTC,CSANSRTSGRSEQYF
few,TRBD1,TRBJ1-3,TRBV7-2,TGTGCCAGCAGCTTAGAGGGGGCGCTAGGAAACACCATATATTTT,CASSLEGALGNTIYF
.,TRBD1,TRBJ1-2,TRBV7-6,TGTGCCAGCGGTCCCGGACAGGGGGGCTATGGCTACACCTTC,CASGPGQGGYGYTF
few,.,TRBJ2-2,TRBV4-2,TGTGCCAGCAGCCAAGCCTCGACCGGGACTTCCACCGGGGAGCTGTTTTTT,CASSQASTGTSTGELFF
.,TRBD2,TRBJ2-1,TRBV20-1,TGCAGTGCCCCGGGGGGAGGCACAGATACGCAGTTCTTC,CSAPGGGTDTQFF
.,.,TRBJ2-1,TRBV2,TGTGCCAGCAGTCCTATCTATGAGCAGTTCTTC,CASSPIYEQFF
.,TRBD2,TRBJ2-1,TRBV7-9,TGTGCCAGCAGCTTAGGCGGCGGGAGGGCCCTCAATGAGCAGTTCTTC,CASSLGGGRALNEQFF
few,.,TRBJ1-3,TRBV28,TGTGCCAGCAGCGAGCGGGGGGCTTCTGGAAACACCATATATTTT,CASSERGASGNTIYF
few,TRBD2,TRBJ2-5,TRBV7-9,TGTGCCAGCAGCTTAGCGGCGACTAGCGGGAGTGGGGAGACCCAGTACTTC,CASSLAATSGSGETQYF
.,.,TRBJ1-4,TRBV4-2,TGTGCCAGCAGCCAGCACGGACGGGAAAAACTGTTTTTT,CASSQHGREKLFF
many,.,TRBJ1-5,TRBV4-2,TGTGCCAGCAGCCAAGAATCACCAGGGGAGGGCAATCAGCCCCAGCATTTT,CASSQESPGEGNQPQHF
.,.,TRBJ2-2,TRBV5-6,TGTGCCAGCAGCTTGGATCAGCTACTAAACACCGGGGAGCTGTTTTTT,CASSLDQLLNTGELFF
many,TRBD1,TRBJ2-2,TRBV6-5,TGTGCCAGCAAGACAGGGGACCACACCGGGGAGCTGTTTTTT,CASKTGDHTGELFF
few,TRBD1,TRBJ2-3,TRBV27,TGTGCCAGCAAAAGGGGGCAGGGATCAGATACGCAGTATTTT,CASKRGQGSDTQYF
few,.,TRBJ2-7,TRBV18,TGTGCCAGCTCACCGGCCGTAGACGGTGTCTACGAGCAGTACTTC,CASSPAVDGVYEQYF
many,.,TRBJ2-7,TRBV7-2,TGTGCCAGCAGCTTAGGGACAGTCACCTACGAGCAGTACTTC,CASSLGTVTYEQYF
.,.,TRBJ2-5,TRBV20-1,TGCAGGGGTGGACTTAGCGAGACCCAGTACTTC,CRGGLSETQYF
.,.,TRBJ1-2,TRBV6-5,TGTGCCAGCAGGACTGAGGGGGTGAACTATGGCTACACCTTC,CASRTEGVNYGYTF
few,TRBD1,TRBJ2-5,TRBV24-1,TGTGCCACCAGTGAGACGGCCGGGACAGCCCAAGAGACCCAGTACTTC,CATSETAGTAQETQYF
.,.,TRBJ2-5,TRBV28,TGTGCCAGCAGTGAAGCAGGAAGGAACCAAGAGACCCAGTACTTC,CASSEAGRNQETQYF
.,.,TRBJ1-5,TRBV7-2,TGTGCCAGCAGCTTAAACAGGGTAGGGAGCAATCAGCCCCAGCATTTT,CASSLNRVGSNQPQHF
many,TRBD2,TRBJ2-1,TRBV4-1,TGCGCCAGCAGCCGAGGGGGTCTTGCGGGAGGGAGGTACAATGAGCAGTTCTTC,CASSRGGLAGGRYNEQFF
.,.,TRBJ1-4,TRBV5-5,TGTGCCAGCAGCCCCGGAGGGAACCCTGAAAAACTGTTTTTT,CASSPGGNPEKLFF
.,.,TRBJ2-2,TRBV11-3,TGTGCCAGCAGCCCAGGGGGCGCGGGAGGCACCGGGGAGCTGTTTTTT,CASSPGGAGGTGELFF
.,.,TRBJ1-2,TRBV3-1,TGTGCCAGCAGCCCTCAGTCGGACGGGAGCTATGGCTACACCTTC,CASSPQSDGSYGYTF